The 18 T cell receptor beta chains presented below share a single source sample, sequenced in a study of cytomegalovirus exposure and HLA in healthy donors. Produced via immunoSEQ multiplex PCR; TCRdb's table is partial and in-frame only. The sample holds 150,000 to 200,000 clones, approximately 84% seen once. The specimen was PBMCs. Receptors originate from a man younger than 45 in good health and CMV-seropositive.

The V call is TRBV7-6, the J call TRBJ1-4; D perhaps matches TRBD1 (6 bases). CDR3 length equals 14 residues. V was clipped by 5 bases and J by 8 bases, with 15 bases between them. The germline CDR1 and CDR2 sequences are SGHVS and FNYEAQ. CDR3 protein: CASSPERQGEKLFF. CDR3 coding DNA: TGTGCCAGCAGCCCAGAACGGCAGGGGGAAAAACTGTTTTTT.

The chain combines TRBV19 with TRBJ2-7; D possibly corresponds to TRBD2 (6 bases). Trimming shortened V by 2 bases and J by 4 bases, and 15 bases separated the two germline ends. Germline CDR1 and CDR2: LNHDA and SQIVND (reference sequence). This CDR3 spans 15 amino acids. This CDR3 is CASSIRGRSLYEQYF. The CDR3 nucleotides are TGTGCCAGTAGTATACGAGGGAGGAGTTTATACGAGCAGTACTTC.

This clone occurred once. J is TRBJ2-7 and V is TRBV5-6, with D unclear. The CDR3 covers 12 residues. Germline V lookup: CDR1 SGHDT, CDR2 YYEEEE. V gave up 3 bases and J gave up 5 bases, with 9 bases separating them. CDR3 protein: CASSSLVDEQYF. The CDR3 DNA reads TGTGCCAGCAGCTCGCTAGTCGACGAGCAGTACTTC.

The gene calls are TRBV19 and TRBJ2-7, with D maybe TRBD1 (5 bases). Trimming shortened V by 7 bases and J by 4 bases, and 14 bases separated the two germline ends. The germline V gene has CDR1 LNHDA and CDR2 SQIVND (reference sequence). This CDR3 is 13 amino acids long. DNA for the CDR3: TGTGCCAGTAAACAGGACGGTACTTACGAGCAGTACTTC. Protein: CASKQDGTYEQYF.

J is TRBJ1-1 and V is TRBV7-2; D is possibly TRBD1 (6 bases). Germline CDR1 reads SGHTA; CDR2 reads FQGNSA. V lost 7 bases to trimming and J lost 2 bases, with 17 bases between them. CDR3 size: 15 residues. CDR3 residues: CASTANREVNTEAFF. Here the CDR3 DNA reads TGTGCCAGCACCGCCAACAGGGAAGTTAACACTGAAGCTTTCTTT.

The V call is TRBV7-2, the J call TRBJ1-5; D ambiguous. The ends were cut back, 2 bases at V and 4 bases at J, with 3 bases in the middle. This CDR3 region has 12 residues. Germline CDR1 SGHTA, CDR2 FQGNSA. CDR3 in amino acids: CASSLPNQPQHF. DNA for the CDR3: TGTGCCAGCAGCTTACCGAATCAGCCCCAGCATTTT.

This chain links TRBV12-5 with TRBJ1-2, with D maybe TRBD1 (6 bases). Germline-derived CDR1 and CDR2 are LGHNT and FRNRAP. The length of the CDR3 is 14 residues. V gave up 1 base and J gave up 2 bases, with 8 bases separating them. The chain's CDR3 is CASGLGQENYGYTF. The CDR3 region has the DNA TGTGCTAGTGGTTTGGGACAGGAGAACTATGGCTACACCTTC.

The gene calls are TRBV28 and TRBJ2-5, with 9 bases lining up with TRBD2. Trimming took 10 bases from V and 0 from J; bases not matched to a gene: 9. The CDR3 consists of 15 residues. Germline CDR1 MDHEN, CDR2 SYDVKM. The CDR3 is CAIWGASGDQETQYF. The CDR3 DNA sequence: TGTGCCATCTGGGGGGCTAGCGGGGACCAAGAGACCCAGTACTTC.

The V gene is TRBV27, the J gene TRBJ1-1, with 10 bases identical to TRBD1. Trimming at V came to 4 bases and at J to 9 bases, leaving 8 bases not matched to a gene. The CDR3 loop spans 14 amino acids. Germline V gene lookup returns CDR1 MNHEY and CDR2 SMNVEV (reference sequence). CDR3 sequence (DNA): TGTGCCAGCAGTTCCGGGACAGGGGATGGTAAAGCTTTCTTT. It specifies CASSSGTGDGKAFF.

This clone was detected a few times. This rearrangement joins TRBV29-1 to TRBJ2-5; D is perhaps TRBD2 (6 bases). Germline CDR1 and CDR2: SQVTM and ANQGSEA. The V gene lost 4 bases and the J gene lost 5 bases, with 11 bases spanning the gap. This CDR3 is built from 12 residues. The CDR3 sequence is CSVGGGAETQYF. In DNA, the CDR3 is TGCAGCGTTGGGGGCGGGGCGGAGACCCAGTACTTC.

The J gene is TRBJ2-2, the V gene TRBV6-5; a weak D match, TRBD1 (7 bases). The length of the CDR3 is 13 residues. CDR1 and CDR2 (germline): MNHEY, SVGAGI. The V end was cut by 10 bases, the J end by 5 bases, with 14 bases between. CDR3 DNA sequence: TGTGCCACCGCGACAGGGACTACCGGGGAGCTGTTTTTT. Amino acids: CATATGTTGELFF.

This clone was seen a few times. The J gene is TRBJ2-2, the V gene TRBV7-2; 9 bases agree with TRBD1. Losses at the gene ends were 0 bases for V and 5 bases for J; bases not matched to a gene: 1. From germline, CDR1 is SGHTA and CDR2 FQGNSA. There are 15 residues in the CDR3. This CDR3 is CASSLAGQGTGELFF. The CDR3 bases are TGTGCCAGCAGCTTAGCGGGACAGGGAACCGGGGAGCTGTTTTTT. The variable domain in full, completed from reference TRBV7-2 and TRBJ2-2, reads GAGVSQSPSNKVTEKGKDVELRCDPISGHTALYWYRQSLGQGLEFLIYFQGNSAPDKSGLPSDRFSAERTGGSVSTLTIQRTQQEDSAVYLCASSLAGQGTGELFFGEGSRLTVL.

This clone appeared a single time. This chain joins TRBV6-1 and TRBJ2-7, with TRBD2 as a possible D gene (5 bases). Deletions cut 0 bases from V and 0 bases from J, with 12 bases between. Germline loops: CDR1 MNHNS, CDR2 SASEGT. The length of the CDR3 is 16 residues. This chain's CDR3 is CASSEASAGGSYEQYF. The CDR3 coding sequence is TGTGCCAGCAGTGAAGCCTCGGCAGGAGGCTCCTACGAGCAGTACTTC.

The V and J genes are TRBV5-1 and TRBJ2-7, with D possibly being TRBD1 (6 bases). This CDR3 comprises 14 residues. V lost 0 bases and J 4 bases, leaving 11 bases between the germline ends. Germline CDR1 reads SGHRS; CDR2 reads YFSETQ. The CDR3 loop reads CASSLGGGYYEQYF. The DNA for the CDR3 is TGCGCCAGCAGCTTGGGAGGGGGATATTACGAGCAGTACTTC.

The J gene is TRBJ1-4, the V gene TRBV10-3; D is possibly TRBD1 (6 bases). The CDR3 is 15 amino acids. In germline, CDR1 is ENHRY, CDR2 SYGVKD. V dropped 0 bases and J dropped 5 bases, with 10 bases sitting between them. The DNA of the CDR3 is TGTGCCATCAGTGAGTCGAAAGGGGGAAATGAAAAACTGTTTTTT. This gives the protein CAISESKGGNEKLFF.

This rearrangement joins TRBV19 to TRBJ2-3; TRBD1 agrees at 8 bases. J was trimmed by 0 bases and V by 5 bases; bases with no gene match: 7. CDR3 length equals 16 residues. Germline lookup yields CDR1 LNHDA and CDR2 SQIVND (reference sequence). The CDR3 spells CASSLWTGTSTDTQYF. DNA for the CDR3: TGTGCCAGTAGTCTCTGGACAGGGACAAGCACAGATACGCAGTATTTT.

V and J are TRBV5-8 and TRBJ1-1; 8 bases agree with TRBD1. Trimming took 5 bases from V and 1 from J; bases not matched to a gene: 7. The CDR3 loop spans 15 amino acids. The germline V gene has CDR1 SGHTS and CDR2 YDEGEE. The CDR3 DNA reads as TGTGCCAGCAGTTGGACAGGGTACGCGAACACTGAAGCTTTCTTT. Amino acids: CASSWTGYANTEAFF.

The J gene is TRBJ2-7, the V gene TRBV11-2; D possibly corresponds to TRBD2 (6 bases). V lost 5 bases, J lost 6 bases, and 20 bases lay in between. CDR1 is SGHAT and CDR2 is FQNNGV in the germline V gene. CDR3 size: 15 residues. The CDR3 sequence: CASSVNVAGLVEQYF. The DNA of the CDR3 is TGTGCCAGCAGCGTGAACGTGGCGGGATTGGTCGAGCAGTACTTC.